Presented here are 23 T cell receptor beta chains from one specimen sequenced in a study of cytomegalovirus exposure and HLA in healthy donors. PCR amplification relied on 60 Vbeta primers (plus 13 Jbeta primers). Sequencing used immunoSEQ multiplex PCR; TCRdb keeps in-frame clones, though not all of them. The repertoire has a few hundred thousand clones, 75% to 80% of them found once; the top ten carry 1.5% to 2%. The sequenced sample was PBMCs. These receptors originate from a young man in good health and CMV-seronegative.

This clone was detected only a few times. This chain joins TRBV5-1 and TRBJ1-2; possibly TRBD1 for D (6 bases). Per the germline V gene, CDR1 is SGHRS and CDR2 is YFSETQ. The V end was cut by 0 bases, the J end by 5 bases, with 8 bases between. The length of the CDR3 is 13 residues. CDR3 nucleotides: TGCGCCAGCAGCTTGGGCACAGGGTATGGCTACACCTTC. It encodes CASSLGTGYGYTF.

This clone was found once. The chain links TRBV4-2 to TRBJ2-7; 8 bases match TRBD2. In germline, CDR1 is LGHNA, CDR2 YNFKEQ. The CDR3 sequence is 16 residues long. V gave up 0 bases and J gave up 3 bases; unmatched junction bases: 7. CDR3 sequence reads: CASSQEGAGGIYEQYF. CDR3 in DNA: TGTGCCAGCAGCCAAGAAGGGGCGGGAGGAATCTACGAGCAGTACTTC.

This clone appeared a few times. The V gene is TRBV5-1, the J gene TRBJ1-1; no reliable D call. Germline V gene data show CDR1 as SGHRS and CDR2 as YFSETQ. Trimming cost V 5 bases and J 1 base, with 18 bases left between them. The CDR3 has 16 amino acids. The CDR3 sequence is CASRATAKSTNTEAFF. In DNA, the CDR3 is TGCGCCAGCAGGGCCACAGCCAAATCCACGAACACTGAAGCTTTCTTT.

V is TRBV6-6 and J is TRBJ1-2, with D uncertain. CDR3 size: 11 residues. V was shortened by 7 bases and J by 5 bases, with 8 bases between the two germline ends. The V gene's germline CDR1 is MNHNY and CDR2 SVGAGI (reference sequence). This chain's CDR3 is CASTRGYGYTF. The DNA for the CDR3 is TGTGCCAGCACCCGGGGTTATGGCTACACCTTC.

V gene TRBV29-1 combines with J gene TRBJ2-3; 9 nucleotides line up with TRBD2. The junction had 10 bases not matched to a gene; V was cut back by 2 bases and J by 4 bases. Per the germline V gene, CDR1 is SQVTM and CDR2 is ANQGSEA. The CDR3 is 16 residues long. The CDR3 region has the DNA TGCAGCGTTGAAAGAGCGTGGGGCGGGGGGGCAGATACGCAGTATTTT. It is translated as CSVERAWGGGADTQYF.

This chain joins TRBV7-9 and TRBJ2-5; 10 positions agree with TRBD2. There are 16 residues in the CDR3. CDR1 and CDR2 (germline): SEHNR, FQNEAQ (reference sequence). V shed 1 base, J shed 2 bases, and the junction held 4 bases outside the gene matches. CDR3 DNA sequence: TGTGCCAGCAGCTTAGGGACTAGCGGTTCACAAGAGACCCAGTACTTC. Translating it yields CASSLGTSGSQETQYF.

The V call is TRBV4-3, the J call TRBJ2-4; 8 nucleotides match TRBD1. The CDR3 is made up of 17 amino acids. The junction had 5 bases not matched to a gene; V was cut back by 1 base and J by 0 bases. CDR1 is LGHNA, CDR2 YSLEER, per germline. The CDR3 loop is CASSQGWDRLAKNIQYF. In nucleotides, the CDR3 is TGCGCCAGCAGCCAAGGGTGGGACAGGTTAGCCAAAAACATTCAGTACTTC.

V is TRBV6-5 and J is TRBJ2-7, with D perhaps matching TRBD2 (6 bases). The CDR3 loop spans 13 amino acids. In germline, CDR1 is MNHEY, CDR2 SVGAGI. Trimming took 7 bases from V and 3 from J, leaving 13 bases between them. The CDR3 nucleotides are TGTGCCAGCATCAACGGGGGTAGCTACGAGCAGTACTTC. Encoded protein: CASINGGSYEQYF.

The chain carries TRBV14 and TRBJ2-7; TRBD2 might be the D (6 bases). The V gene lost 2 bases and the J gene lost 7 bases, with 24 bases spanning the gap. The CDR3 runs 17 residues. Germline V CDR1 and CDR2: SGHDN, FVKESK. The chain's CDR3 is CASSQFFGVGLKGEQYF. CDR3 nucleotides: TGTGCCAGCAGCCAATTTTTCGGCGTGGGACTCAAAGGGGAGCAGTACTTC.

This clone was seen a few times. CDR3 sequence (DNA): TGTGCCATCAGTCAGGGTCCCACTGAAGCTTTCTTT. Translation: CAISQGPTEAFF. The chain joins TRBV10-3 to TRBJ1-1, with D perhaps TRBD1 (5 bases). V shed 5 bases and J shed 4 bases, with 8 bases lying between them. CDR1 is ENHRY, CDR2 SYGVKD, per germline. This CDR3 spans 12 amino acids.

The chain employs TRBV5-1 and TRBJ1-4; 9 bases match TRBD1. The germline gives CDR1 SGHRS, CDR2 YFSETQ. CDR3 length equals 20 residues. V dropped 4 bases and J dropped 0; count of bases not matched to a gene: 16. For the CDR3, the DNA is TGCGCCAGCAGCACCGGGACAGGGTTTCGACGGAGGTCAACTAATGAAAAACTGTTTTTT. This codes for CASSTGTGFRRRSTNEKLFF.

This clone has only a few counts. The chain joins TRBV5-1 to TRBJ1-1; 8 bases agree with TRBD1. This CDR3 comprises 14 residues. Trimming at V came to 4 bases and at J to 1 base, leaving 3 bases not matched to a gene. Germline V gene data show CDR1 as SGHRS and CDR2 as YFSETQ. The CDR3: CASSAQGGNTEAFF. As DNA, the CDR3 is TGCGCCAGCAGCGCACAGGGGGGGAACACTGAAGCTTTCTTT.

This chain links TRBV29-1 with TRBJ2-5; possibly TRBD1 for D (8 bases). The DNA matches TRBJ2-7 better at its end, which makes the J call doubtful. Germline V gives CDR1 SQVTM, CDR2 ANQGSEA. The CDR3 is made up of 18 amino acids. CDR3 coding DNA: TGCAGCGTTGAAGATCACCCCCTTAGGGAGGGGACAGGCTACGAGCAGTACTTC. It is translated as CSVEDHPLREGTGYEQYF.

The rearrangement uses TRBV9 and TRBJ2-3; 7 bases are a match to TRBD2. This CDR3 contains 16 residues. CDR1 is SGDLS, CDR2 YYNGEE, per germline. The J segment lost 2 bases and the V segment lost 0 bases, leaving 6 bases of the junction unmatched. The CDR3 DNA reads as TGTGCCAGCAGCGTAGGGGGAGGGCCTAACACAGATACGCAGTATTTT. Amino acids: CASSVGGGPNTDTQYF.

The V gene is TRBV6-5, the J gene TRBJ1-2; 7 bases agree with TRBD1. The germline CDR1 and CDR2 sequences are MNHEY and SVGAGI. The CDR3 spans 14 residues. The trim removed 4 bases at V and 8 bases at J, leaving 10 bases unmatched. CDR3 residues: CASSLAGGAKGYTF. For the CDR3, the DNA is TGTGCCAGCAGTTTGGCAGGGGGTGCGAAGGGCTACACCTTC.

The gene calls are TRBV5-6 and TRBJ1-4; D is undetermined. V was pared by 4 bases and J by 0 bases, with 7 bases between. From germline, CDR1 is SGHDT and CDR2 YYEEEE. CDR3 length equals 14 residues. CDR3 sequence reads: CASSGTATNEKLFF. DNA for the CDR3: TGTGCCAGCAGCGGAACAGCAACTAATGAAAAACTGTTTTTT.

In its sample, this clone was seen once. The rearrangement links TRBV2 to TRBJ2-5; 12 bases match TRBD2. Germline values: CDR1 SNHLY, CDR2 FYNNEI. V shed 6 bases, J shed 5 bases, and the junction held 7 bases outside the gene matches. This CDR3 comprises 15 residues. CDR3 residues: CASSALAGGQETQYF. The CDR3 DNA follows: TGTGCCAGCAGCGCTCTAGCGGGGGGGCAGGAGACCCAGTACTTC.

Points on this clone: Additional DNA sequences in this sample encode the identical CDR3. This sequence joins TRBV28 and TRBJ2-7, with D possibly TRBD2 on 6 matching bases. The CDR3 length is 14 residues. CDR1 is MDHEN and CDR2 is SYDVKM in the germline V gene. The V gene lost 2 bases and the J gene lost 0 bases, with 8 bases spanning the gap. CDR3 nucleotides: TGTGCCAGCAGTTTAACCGGGGGCTCCTACGAGCAGTACTTC. Amino acid sequence: CASSLTGGSYEQYF.

This rearrangement joins TRBV7-9 to TRBJ2-7, with 9 bases fitting TRBD1. Per the germline V gene, CDR1 is SEHNR and CDR2 is FQNEAQ (reference sequence). This CDR3 has 13 amino acids. Trimming cost V 5 bases and J 5 bases; bases outside gene matches: 4. The CDR3 region has the DNA TGTGCCAGCAGCCTGGGACAGGGTAACGAGCAGTACTTC. This gives the protein CASSLGQGNEQYF.

The chain links TRBV25-1 to TRBJ2-2, with D possibly being TRBD2 (5 bases). V was clipped by 9 bases and J by 5 bases, with 16 bases between them. Looked up from germline, CDR1 is MGHDK and CDR2 is SYGVNS. The CDR3 has 14 residues. CDR3 residues: CASTGNHLTGELFF. As DNA, the CDR3 is TGTGCCAGTACCGGGAACCACCTAACCGGGGAGCTGTTTTTT.

The rearrangement links TRBV6-5 to TRBJ2-7, with 9 bases matching TRBD1. Germline CDR1 reads MNHEY; CDR2 reads SVGAGI. CDR3 length: 14 amino acids. V shed 6 bases and J 2 bases; nucleotides not matched to a gene: 5. CDR3 sequence reads: CASSSGTGTYEQYF. The CDR3 DNA reads TGTGCCAGCAGCTCCGGGACAGGGACCTACGAGCAGTACTTC.

V and J are TRBV25-1 and TRBJ1-5, with D unresolved. This CDR3 region has 12 residues. Per germline, CDR1 MGHDK and CDR2 SYGVNS. V shed 3 bases and J shed 4 bases, with 4 bases lying between them. The CDR3 sequence is CASSDQNQPQHF. The CDR3 nucleotides read TGTGCCAGCAGTGATCAAAATCAGCCCCAGCATTTT.

The chain employs TRBV11-1 and TRBJ1-2, with 8 bases matching TRBD1. The CDR3 runs to 16 residues. V gave up 3 bases and J gave up 6 bases; unmatched junction bases: 12. Germline V CDR1 and CDR2: SGHAT, FQDESV (reference sequence). The CDR3: CASSFSPTGVFDGYTF. The CDR3 DNA is TGTGCCAGCAGCTTTTCCCCGACAGGGGTTTTCGATGGCTACACCTTC. Complete variable domain (other parts from reference TRBV11-1 and TRBJ1-2): EAEVAQSPRYKITEKSQAVAFWCDPISGHATLYWYRQILGQGPELLVQFQDESVVDDSQLPKDRFSAERLKGVDSTLKIQPAELGDSAMYLCASSFSPTGVFDGYTFGSGTRLTVV.